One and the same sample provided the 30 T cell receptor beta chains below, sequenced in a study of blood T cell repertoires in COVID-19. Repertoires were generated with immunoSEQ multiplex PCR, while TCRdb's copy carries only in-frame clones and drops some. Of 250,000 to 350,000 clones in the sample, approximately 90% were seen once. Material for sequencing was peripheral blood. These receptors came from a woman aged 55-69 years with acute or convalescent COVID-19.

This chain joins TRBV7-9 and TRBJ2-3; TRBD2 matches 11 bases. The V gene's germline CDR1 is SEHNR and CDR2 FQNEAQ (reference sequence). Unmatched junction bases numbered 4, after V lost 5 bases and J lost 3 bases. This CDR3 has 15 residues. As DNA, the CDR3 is TGTGCCAGCAGCCTAAGGACTAGCGGGACAGATACGCAGTATTTT. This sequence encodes CASSLRTSGTDTQYF.

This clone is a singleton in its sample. DNA for the CDR3: TGTGCCATCAGTGAGGACCCCCGAGGAGGGGCCAACTATGGCTACACCTTC. Its translation: CAISEDPRGGANYGYTF. V gene TRBV10-3 combines with J gene TRBJ1-2, with a tentative D call TRBD1 (5 bases). The CDR3 sequence is 17 residues long. Trimming stripped 2 bases from V and 2 bases from J, with 18 bases between. Germline CDR1 and CDR2: ENHRY and SYGVKD.

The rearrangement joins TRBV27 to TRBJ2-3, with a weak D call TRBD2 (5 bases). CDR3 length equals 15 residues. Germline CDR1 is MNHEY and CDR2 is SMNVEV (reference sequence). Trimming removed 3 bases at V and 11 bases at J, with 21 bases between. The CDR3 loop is CASSFGSSGWFGQYF. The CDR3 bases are TGTGCCAGCAGTTTTGGCAGCTCGGGGTGGTTCGGGCAGTATTTT.

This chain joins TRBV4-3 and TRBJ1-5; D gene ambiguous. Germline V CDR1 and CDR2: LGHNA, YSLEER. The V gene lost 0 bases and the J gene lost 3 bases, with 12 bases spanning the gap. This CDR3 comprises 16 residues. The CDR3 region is CASSQDDGQANQPQHF. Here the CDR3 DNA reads TGCGCCAGCAGCCAAGATGACGGTCAGGCCAATCAGCCCCAGCATTTT.

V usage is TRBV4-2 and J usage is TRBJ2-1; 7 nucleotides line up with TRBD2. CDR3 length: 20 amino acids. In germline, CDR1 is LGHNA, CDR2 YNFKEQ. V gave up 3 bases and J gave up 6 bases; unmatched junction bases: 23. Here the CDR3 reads CASSQKIGRPGGSLGNEQFF. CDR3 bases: TGTGCCAGCAGCCAGAAGATAGGCCGCCCGGGGGGAAGTTTAGGCAATGAGCAGTTCTTC.

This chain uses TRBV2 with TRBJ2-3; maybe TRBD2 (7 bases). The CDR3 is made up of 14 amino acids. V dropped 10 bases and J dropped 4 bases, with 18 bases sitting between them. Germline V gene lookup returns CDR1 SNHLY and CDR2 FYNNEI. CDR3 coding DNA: TGTGCCAATACGAATCGGGGGGCCCCAGATACGCAGTATTTT. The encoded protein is CANTNRGAPDTQYF.

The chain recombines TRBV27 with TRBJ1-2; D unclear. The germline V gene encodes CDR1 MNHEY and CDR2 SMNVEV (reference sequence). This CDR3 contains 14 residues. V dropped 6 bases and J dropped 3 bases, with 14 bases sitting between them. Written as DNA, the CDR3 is TGTGCCAGCAGCCCTATACCGCTGCACTATGGCTACACCTTC. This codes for CASSPIPLHYGYTF.

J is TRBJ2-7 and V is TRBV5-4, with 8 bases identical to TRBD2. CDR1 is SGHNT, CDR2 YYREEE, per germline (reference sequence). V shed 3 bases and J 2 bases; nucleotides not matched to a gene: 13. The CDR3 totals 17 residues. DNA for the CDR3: TGTGCCAGCAGCTCCTTAGGGTTTGAAGCGGGAGCCTACGAGCAGTACTTC. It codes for CASSSLGFEAGAYEQYF.

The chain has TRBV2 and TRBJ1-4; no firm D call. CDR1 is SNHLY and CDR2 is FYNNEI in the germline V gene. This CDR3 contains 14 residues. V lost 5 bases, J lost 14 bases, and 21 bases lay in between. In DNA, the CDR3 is TGTGCCAGCAGTTCCACAGAAGGAATGAAAAGGCTGTTTTTT. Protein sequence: CASSSTEGMKRLFF.

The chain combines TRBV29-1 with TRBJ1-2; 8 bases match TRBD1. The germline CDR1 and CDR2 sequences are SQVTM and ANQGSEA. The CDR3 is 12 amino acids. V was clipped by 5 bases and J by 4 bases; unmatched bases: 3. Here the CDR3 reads CSVKGQVYGYTF. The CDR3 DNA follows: TGCAGCGTTAAGGGACAGGTCTATGGCTACACCTTC.

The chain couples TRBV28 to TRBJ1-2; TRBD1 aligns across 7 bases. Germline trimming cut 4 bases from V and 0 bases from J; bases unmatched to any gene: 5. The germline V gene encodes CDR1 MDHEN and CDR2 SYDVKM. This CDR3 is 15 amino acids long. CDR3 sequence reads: CASSSRTGANYGYTF. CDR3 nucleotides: TGTGCCAGCAGTTCTAGGACAGGAGCTAACTATGGCTACACCTTC.

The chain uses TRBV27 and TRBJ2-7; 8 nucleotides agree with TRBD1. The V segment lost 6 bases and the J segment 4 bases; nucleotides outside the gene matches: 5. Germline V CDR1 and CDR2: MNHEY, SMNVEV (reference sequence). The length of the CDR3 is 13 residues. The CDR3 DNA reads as TGTGCCAGCAGGGGACAGGCGATTTACGAGCAGTACTTC. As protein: CASRGQAIYEQYF.

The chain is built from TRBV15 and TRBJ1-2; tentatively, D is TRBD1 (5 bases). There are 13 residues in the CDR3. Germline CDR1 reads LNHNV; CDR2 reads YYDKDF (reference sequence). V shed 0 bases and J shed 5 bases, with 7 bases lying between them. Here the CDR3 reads CATSRDRAYGYTF. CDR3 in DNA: TGTGCCACCAGCAGAGACAGGGCGTATGGCTACACCTTC.

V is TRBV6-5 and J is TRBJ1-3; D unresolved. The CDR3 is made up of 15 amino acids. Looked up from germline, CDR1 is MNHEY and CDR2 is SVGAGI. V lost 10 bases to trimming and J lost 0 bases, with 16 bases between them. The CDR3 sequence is CATTGFSSSGNTIYF. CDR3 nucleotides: TGTGCCACCACCGGCTTCTCTAGCTCTGGAAACACCATATATTTT.

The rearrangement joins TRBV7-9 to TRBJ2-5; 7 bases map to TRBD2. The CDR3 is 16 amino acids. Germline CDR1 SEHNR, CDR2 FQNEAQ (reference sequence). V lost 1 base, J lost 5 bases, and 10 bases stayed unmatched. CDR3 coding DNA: TGTGCCAGCAGCTTAGAAAGGGAATCTAGCGGTGAGACCCAGTACTTC. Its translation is CASSLERESSGETQYF.

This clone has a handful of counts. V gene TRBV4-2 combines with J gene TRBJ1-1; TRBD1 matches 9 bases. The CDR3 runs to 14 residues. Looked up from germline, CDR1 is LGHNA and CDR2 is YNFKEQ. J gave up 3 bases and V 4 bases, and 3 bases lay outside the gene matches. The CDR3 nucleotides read TGTGCCAGCAGCCTAACAGGGGGCGACACTGAAGCTTTCTTT. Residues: CASSLTGGDTEAFF.

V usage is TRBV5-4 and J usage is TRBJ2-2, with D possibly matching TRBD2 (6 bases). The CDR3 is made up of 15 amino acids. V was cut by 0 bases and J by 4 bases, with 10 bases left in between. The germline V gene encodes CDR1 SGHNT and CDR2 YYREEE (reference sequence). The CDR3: CASSLAGSRTGELFF. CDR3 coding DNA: TGTGCCAGCAGCTTGGCCGGGAGTCGCACCGGGGAGCTGTTTTTT.

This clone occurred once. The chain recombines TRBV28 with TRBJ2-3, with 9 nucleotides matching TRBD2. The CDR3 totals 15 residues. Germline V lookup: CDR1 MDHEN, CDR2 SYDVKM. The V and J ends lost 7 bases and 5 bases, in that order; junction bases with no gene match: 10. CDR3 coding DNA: TGTGCCAGCACCCGGGGGCGGGAGGGCCTAGATACGCAGTATTTT. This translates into CASTRGREGLDTQYF.

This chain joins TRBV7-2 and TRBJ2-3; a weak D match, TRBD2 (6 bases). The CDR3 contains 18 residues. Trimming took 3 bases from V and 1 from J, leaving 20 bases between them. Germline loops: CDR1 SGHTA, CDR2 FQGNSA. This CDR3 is CASSFLALRGRGTDTQYF. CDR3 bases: TGTGCCAGCAGCTTCCTAGCGTTGCGGGGAAGGGGCACAGATACGCAGTATTTT.

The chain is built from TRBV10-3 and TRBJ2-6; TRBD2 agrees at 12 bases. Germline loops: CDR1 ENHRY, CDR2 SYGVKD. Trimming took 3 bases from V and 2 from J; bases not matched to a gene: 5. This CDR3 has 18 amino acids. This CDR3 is CAISDRLAGVAGANVLTF. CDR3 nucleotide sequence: TGTGCCATCAGTGACCGACTAGCGGGAGTTGCTGGGGCCAACGTCCTGACTTTC.

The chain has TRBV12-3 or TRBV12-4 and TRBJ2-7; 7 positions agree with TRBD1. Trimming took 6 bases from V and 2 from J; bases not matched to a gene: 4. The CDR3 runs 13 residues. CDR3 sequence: CASRGTDTYEQYF. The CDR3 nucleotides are TGTGCCAGCAGGGGGACAGATACCTACGAGCAGTACTTC.

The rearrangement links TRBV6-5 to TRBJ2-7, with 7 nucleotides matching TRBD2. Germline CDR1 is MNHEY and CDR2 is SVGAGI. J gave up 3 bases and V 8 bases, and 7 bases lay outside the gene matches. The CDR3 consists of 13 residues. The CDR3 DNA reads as TGTGCCAGCTCGGCGGGGGAAAGCTACGAGCAGTACTTC. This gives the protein CASSAGESYEQYF.

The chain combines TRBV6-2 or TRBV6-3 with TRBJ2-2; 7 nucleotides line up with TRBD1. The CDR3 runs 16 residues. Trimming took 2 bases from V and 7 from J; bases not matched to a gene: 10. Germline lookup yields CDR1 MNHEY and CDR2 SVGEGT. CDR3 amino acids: CASSYNVQGFNGELFF. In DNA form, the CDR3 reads TGTGCCAGCAGTTACAATGTACAGGGGTTTAACGGGGAGCTGTTTTTT.

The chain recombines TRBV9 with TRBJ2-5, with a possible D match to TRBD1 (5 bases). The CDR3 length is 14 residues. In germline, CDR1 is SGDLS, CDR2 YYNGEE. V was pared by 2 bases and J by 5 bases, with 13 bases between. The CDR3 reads CASSVTGFVETQYF. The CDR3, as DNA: TGTGCCAGCAGCGTTACAGGATTCGTGGAGACCCAGTACTTC.

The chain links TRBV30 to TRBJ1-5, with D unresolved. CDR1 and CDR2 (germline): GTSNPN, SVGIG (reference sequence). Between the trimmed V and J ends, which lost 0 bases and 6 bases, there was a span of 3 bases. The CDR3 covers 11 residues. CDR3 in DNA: TGTGCCTGGAGTGTGAGTCAGCCCCAGCATTTT. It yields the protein CAWSVSQPQHF.

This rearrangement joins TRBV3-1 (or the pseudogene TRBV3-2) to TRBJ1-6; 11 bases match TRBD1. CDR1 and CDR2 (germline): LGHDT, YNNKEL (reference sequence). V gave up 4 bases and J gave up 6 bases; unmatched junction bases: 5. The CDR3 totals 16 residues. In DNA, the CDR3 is TGTGCCAGCAGCCCTTCCGGGACAGGGGGTAATTCACCCCTCCACTTT. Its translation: CASSPSGTGGNSPLHF.

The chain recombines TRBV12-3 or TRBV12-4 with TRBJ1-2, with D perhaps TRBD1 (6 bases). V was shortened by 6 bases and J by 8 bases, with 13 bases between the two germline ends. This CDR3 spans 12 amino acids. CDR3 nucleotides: TGTGCCAGCAGCGCACAGGGCCAAGGCTACACCTTC. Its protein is CASSAQGQGYTF.

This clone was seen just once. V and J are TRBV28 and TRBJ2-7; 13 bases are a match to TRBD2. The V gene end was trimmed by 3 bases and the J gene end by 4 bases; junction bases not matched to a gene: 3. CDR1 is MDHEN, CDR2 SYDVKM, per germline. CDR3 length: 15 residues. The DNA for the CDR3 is TGTGCCAGCAGTTTTACTAGCGGGAGGGCATACGAGCAGTACTTC. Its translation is CASSFTSGRAYEQYF.

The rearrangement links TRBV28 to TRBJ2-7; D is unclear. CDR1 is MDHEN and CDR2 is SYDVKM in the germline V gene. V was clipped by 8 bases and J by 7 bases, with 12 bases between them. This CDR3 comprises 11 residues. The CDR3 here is CASRWAAEQYF. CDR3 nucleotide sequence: TGTGCCAGCCGCTGGGCAGCAGAGCAGTACTTC.

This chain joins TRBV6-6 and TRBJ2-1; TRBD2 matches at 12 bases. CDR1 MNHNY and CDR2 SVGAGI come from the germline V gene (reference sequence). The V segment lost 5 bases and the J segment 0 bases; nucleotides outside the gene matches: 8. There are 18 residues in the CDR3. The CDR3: CASSLRTSGKRSYNEQFF. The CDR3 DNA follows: TGTGCCAGCAGTCTTCGGACTAGCGGGAAACGCTCCTACAATGAGCAGTTCTTC.